This paragraph covers one T cell receptor (beta chain) sequence. This clonotype was counted once. Its antigen is unknown. No base quality values were provided; no much bigger clone lies one nucleotide off. Donors were a few dozen systemically healthy Caucasian individuals from Russia aged roughly 6 to 100 years. Each donor gave about 9.7 milliliters of peripheral blood, drawn into EDTA-treated Vacutainer tubes. PBMCs were isolated by Ficoll-Paque density-gradient centrifugation, with at least 7 million obtained per sample. Trizol reagent was used to extract total RNA from the PBMCs, yielding at least 5.5 micrograms per sample. For every donor, an aliquot of PBMCs went through flow cytometry to measure the percentages of naive CD45RAhigh/CD27high T cells. The sample comes from a study of blood T cells in healthy people across ages (dated by TCRdb to about 2015). Study-wide context: In model experiments, template switching captured about one uniquely barcoded TCR beta cDNA molecule for every two T cells. To track age-related changes in TCR beta repertoire diversity, the study relied on deep sequencing normalized with unique cDNA molecular identifiers. The donors were divided into four age groups: young (average around 16 years), middle-aged (approximately 41), aged (roughly 66) and long-lived (about 79). To avoid experimental bias, donors of different ages were distributed randomly across sequencing lanes. Using the same blood draw, the study looked at two additional independent replicas of 1 million unique cDNA reads for two donors, one aged 18 to 30 and the other aged 80 or older.

CDR1 and CDR2 were assigned from the germline V gene (reference sequence) as DFQATT and SNEGSKA. Trimming at the junction amounts to 5 bases on V and 2 bases on J, and the germline ends lie 14 bases apart. The CDR3 runs 14 residues from the cysteine to the phenylalanine. CDR3 DNA is the only sequence kept; it has 42 bases, read in frame from the first base. General findings and caveats noted by the study authors: Bulk unsorted PBMC profiling prevented conclusive comparison of naive and antigen-experienced compartments. There was a strong correlation between observed TCR beta diversity and the percentage of naive T cells measured by flow cytometry. As age increased, observed TCR beta diversity per million T cells dropped in a roughly linear way, and a significant reduction was already evident by age about 40. The long-lived group showed more naive CD4+ T cells, fewer expanded clones and increased TCR diversity than the aged group, suggesting age selection. Total diversity estimates from one million sequenced T cells were considered lower bounds and underestimates. Because the CMV infection status of the donors was unknown, age-related changes in expanded clonotypes may potentially have been confounded.

Library preparation used 5' RACE. Data came from an Illumina HiSeq 2500. The second PCR ran for about 6 to 12 cycles and used a J-beta primer mix along with a sample-barcoded 5' primer. A unique molecular identifier was introduced onto each TCR beta cDNA molecule by a template-switch 5' adaptor carrying 12 random nucleotides. Each sample yielded at least 2.5 million CDR3-containing paired-end reads. The Mint cDNA synthesis kit, primed by a TRBC-specific oligonucleotide, was used to synthesize first-strand cDNA from all RNA. Following uracil-DNA glycosylase treatment, all cDNA underwent a first 18-cycle PCR with the universal primers M1SS and BC2_uni_R. The original methods were these. Each sample was normalized by randomly selecting 1 million high-quality reads, each carrying a distinct molecular identifier. Instead of being binned into consensus sequences, reads with shared molecular identifiers were discarded. MiTCR, run with a Q25 quality threshold and the strictest error-elimination algorithm, handled CDR3 identification, clonotype clustering and error correction. A nonparametric unseen species model using Euler transformation provided a lower-bound estimate of total TCR beta diversity. The raw public data were reprocessed by TCRdb itself: fastp quality trimming at Q25, MiXCR clonotype calling, in-frame beta chains only. Identical CDR3 protein sequences are pooled into one entry, listed with their most common genes and DNA. The V and J calls come from TCRdb's annotation, not from the publication. Across this sample there are about 830,000 distinct CDR3 sequences, with approximately 59% seen only once. The top ten hold about 27% of the sample.

The chain links TRBV20-1 with TRBJ2-3, with TRBD2 tentatively as D gene (5 bases match). The TCR was taken from a man aged 25-45 years in good health. Material for sequencing was blood. The CDR3 protein: CSARRRDNTDTQYF. The nucleotides are TGCAGTGCTCGACGACGGGATAACACAGATACGCAGTATTTT.